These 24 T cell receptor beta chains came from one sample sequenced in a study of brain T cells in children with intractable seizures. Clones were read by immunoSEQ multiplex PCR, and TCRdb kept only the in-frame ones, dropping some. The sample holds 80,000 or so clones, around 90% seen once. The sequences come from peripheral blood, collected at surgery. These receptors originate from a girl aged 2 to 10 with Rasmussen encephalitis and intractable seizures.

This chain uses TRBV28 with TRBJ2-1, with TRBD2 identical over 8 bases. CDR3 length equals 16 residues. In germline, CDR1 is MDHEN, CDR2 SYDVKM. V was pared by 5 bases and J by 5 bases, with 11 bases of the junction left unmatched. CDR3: CASSPPGGVGDNEQFF. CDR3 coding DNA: TGTGCCAGCAGTCCCCCCGGGGGGGTTGGCGACAATGAGCAGTTCTTC.

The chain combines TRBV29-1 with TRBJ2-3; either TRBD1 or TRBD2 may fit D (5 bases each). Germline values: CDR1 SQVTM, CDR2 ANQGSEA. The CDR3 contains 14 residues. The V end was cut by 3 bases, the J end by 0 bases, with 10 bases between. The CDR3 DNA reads TGCAGCGTTGACGGGACGCCTAGCACAGATACGCAGTATTTT. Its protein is CSVDGTPSTDTQYF.

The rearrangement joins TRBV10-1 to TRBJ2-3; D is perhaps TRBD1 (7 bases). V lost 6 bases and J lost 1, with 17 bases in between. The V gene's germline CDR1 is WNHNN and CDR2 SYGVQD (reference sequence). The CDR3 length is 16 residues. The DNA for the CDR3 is TGCGCCAGCAGCCTATTTCGGGGGACAGGCACAGATACGCAGTATTTT. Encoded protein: CASSLFRGTGTDTQYF.

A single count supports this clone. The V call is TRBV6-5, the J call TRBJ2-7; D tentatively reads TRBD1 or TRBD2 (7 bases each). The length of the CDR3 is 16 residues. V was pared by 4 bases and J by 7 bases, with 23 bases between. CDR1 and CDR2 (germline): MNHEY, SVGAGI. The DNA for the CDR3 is TGTGCCAGCAGTTTTCTTCAGGGGGGGTTCCCCCTAGAGCAGTACTTC. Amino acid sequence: CASSFLQGGFPLEQYF.

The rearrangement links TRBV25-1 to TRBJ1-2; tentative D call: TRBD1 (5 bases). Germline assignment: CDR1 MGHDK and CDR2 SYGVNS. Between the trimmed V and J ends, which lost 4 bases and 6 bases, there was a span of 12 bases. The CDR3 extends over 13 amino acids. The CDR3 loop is CASSAPLGDGYTF. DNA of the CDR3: TGTGCCAGCAGTGCCCCCCTAGGGGATGGCTACACCTTC.

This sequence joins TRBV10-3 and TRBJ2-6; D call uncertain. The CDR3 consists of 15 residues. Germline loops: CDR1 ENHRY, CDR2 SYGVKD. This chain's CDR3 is CALYPGLTGANVLTF. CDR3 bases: TGTGCACTTTACCCTGGGTTAACTGGGGCCAACGTCCTGACTTTC.

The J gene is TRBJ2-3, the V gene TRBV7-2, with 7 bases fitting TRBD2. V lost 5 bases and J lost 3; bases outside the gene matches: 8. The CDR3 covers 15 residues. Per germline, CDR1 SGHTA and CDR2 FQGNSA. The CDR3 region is CASSVQAGRTDTQYF. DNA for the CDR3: TGTGCCAGCAGCGTACAAGCGGGGAGGACAGATACGCAGTATTTT.

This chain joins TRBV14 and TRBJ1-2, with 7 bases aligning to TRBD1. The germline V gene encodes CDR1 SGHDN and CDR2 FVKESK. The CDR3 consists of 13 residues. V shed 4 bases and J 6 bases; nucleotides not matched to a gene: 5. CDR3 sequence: CASSLVQGDGYTF. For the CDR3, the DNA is TGTGCCAGCAGCCTAGTGCAGGGGGATGGCTACACCTTC.

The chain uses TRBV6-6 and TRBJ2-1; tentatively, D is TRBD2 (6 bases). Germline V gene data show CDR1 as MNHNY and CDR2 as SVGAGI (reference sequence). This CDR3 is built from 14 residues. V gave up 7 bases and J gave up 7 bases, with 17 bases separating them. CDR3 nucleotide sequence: TGTGCCAGCACCCATCGGGCTAGCGAGAATGAGCAGTTCTTC. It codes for CASTHRASENEQFF.

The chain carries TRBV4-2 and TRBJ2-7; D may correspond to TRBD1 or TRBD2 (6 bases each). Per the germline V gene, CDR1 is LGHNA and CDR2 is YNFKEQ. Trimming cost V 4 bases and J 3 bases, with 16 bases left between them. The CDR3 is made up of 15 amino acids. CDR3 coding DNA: TGTGCCAGCAGCCTTGGTTGGGGGGACAACTACGAGCAGTACTTC. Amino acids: CASSLGWGDNYEQYF.

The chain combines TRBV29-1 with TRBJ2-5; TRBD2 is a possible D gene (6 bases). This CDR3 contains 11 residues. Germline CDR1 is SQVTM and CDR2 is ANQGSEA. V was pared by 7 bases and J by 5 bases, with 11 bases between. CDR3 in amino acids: CSGGVVETQYF. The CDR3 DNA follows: TGCAGCGGCGGGGTGGTGGAGACCCAGTACTTC.

The CDR3 loop is CASSLFEGSNQPQHF. The CDR3, as DNA: TGTGCCAGCAGTTTATTCGAGGGTAGCAATCAGCCCCAGCATTTT. The chain recombines TRBV27 with TRBJ1-5; D gene uncertain. The germline V gene has CDR1 MNHEY and CDR2 SMNVEV (reference sequence). V lost 1 base and J 0 bases, leaving 7 bases between the germline ends. The CDR3 spans 15 residues.

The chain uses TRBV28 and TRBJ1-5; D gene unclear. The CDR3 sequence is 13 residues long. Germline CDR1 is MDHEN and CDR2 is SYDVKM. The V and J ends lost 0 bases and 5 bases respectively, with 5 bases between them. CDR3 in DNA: TGTGCCAGCAGTTTATGGGTAGATCAGCCCCAGCATTTT. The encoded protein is CASSLWVDQPQHF.

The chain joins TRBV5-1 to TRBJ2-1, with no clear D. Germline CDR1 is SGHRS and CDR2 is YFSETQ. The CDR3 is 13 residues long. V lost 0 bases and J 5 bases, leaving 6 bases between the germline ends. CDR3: CASSLAPHNEQFF. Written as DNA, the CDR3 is TGCGCCAGCAGCTTGGCCCCCCACAATGAGCAGTTCTTC.

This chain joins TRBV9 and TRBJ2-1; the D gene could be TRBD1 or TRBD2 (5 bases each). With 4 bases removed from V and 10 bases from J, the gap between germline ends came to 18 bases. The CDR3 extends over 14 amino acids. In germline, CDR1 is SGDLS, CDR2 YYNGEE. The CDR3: CASSPRGTSREQFF. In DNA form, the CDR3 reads TGTGCCAGCAGCCCGAGGGGAACATCCCGGGAGCAGTTCTTC.

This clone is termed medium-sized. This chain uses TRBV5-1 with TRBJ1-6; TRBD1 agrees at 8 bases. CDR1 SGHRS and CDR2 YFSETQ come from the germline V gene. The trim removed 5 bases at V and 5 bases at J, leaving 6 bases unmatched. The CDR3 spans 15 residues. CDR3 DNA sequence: TGCGCCAGCAGACCAGGACAGGGCGATAATTCACCCCTCCACTTT. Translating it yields CASRPGQGDNSPLHF.

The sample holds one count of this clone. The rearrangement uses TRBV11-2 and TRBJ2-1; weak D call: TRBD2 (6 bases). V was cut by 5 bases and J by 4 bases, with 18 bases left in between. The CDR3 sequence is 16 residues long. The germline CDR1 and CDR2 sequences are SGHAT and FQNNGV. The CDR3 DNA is TGTGCCAGCAGCCCCCGGTCCGGGGGTAAATACAATGAGCAGTTCTTC. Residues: CASSPRSGGKYNEQFF.

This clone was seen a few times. The CDR3 nucleotides read TGTGCCAGCCGGGACACCCGTCTTCCCCAGCATTTT. It translates to CASRDTRLPQHF. The J gene is TRBJ1-5, the V gene TRBV12-3 or TRBV12-4; D is possibly TRBD1 (6 bases). CDR3 size: 12 residues. Trimming pared 8 bases from V and 10 bases from J, leaving 15 bases between.

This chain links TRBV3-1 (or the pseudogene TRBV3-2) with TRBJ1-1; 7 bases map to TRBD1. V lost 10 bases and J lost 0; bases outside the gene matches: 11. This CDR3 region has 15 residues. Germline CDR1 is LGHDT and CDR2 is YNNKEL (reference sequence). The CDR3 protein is CATTTGLDLNTEAFF. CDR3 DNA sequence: TGTGCCACCACGACAGGGCTGGATCTGAACACTGAAGCTTTCTTT.

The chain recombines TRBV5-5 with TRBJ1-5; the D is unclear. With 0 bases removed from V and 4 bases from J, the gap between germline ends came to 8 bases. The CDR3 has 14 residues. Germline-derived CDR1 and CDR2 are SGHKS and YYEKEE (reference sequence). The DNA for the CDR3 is TGTGCCAGCAGCTTGGGGCAGGTGAATCAGCCCCAGCATTTT. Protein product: CASSLGQVNQPQHF.

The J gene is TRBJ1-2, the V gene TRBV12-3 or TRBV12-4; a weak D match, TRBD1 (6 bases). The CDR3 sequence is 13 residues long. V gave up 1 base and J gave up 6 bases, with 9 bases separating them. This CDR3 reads CASSLGGPDGYTF. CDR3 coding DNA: TGTGCCAGCAGTTTAGGGGGGCCAGATGGCTACACCTTC.

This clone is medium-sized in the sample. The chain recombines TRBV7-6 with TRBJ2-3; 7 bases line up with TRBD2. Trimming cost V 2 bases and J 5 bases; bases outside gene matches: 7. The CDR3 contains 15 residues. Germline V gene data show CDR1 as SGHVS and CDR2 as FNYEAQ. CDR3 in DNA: TGTGCCAGCAGCTTAACGGGAGGCCCCCAAGATACGCAGTATTTT. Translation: CASSLTGGPQDTQYF.

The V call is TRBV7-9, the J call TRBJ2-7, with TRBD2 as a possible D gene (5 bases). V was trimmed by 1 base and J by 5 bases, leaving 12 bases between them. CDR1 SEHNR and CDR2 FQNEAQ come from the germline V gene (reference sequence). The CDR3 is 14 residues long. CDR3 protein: CASSLEGGHHEQYF. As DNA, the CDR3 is TGTGCCAGCAGCTTAGAAGGAGGCCACCACGAGCAGTACTTC.

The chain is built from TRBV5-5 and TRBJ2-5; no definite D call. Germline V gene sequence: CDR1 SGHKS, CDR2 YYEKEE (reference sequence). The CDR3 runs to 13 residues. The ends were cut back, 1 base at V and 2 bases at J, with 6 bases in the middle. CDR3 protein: CASSLLSQETQYF. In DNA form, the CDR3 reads TGTGCCAGCAGCTTGCTGTCGCAAGAGACCCAGTACTTC.